The sequence of this TCR beta chain was determined in a study of T cells after yellow fever vaccination. Study-level information: Low-cell-number fractions were prepared with SMART-Seq v4 Ultra Low Input.

On this clonotype itself: As yet, its antigen is unknown.

Study results and caveats: Of the clonotypes, a small share occurred in both CD4 and CD8 compartments. Most primary-vaccination clones recurred post-booster (roughly 96% CD4, around 90% CD8).

V lost 4 bases and J lost 4, with 11 bases in between. Per the germline V gene, CDR1 is SGHAT and CDR2 is FQNNGV. The CDR3 length is 14 residues. TCR cDNA, made by 5'RACE template switching, carried an added universal primer site and UMIs. One entry per CDR3 protein results from TCRdb running MiXCR on the 5' RACE reads. The sample records 340,000 or so distinct CDR3 sequences, around 13% being singletons. The source was CD4+ T cells sorted from PBMCs, collected 15 days after the yellow fever booster vaccination. The receptor's source is a man aged 18 to 30 who received the YFV17D yellow fever vaccine. The chain links TRBV11-2 to TRBJ1-5; perhaps TRBD1 as D (5 bases). The CDR3, as DNA: TGTGCCAGCAGCTCCGGGACCACTAATCAGCCCCAGCATTTT. Translation gives CASSSGTTNQPQHF.